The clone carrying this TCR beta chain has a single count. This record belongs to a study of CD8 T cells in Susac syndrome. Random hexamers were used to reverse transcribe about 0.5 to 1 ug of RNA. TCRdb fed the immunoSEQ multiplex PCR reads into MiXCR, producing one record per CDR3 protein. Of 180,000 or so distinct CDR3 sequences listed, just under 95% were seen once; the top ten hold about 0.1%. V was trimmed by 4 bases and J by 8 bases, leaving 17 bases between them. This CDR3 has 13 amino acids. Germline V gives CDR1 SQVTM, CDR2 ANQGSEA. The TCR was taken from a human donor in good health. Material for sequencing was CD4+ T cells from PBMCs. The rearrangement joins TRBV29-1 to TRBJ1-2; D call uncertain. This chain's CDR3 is CSVAPVLGFGYTF. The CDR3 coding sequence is TGCAGCGTTGCGCCCGTGCTTGGTTTCGGCTACACCTTC.